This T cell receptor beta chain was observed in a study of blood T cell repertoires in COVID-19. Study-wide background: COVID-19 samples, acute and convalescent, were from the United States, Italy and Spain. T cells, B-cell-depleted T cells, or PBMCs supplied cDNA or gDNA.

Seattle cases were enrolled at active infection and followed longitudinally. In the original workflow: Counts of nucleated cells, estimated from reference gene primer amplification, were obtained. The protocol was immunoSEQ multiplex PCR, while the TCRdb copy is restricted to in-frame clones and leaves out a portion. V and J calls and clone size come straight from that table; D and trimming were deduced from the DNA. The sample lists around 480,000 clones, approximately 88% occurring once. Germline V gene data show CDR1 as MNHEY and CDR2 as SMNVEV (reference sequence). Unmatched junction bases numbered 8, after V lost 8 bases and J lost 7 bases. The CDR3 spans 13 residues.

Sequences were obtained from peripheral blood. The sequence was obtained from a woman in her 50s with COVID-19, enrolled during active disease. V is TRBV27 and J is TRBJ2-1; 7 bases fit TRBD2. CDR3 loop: CASALRLANEQFF. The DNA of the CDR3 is TGTGCCAGCGCGCTTAGACTAGCAAATGAGCAGTTCTTC.